A single sample is the source of the 21 T cell receptor beta chains below, sequenced in a study of quantifying T cell responses using KT2 cells. Study-wide context: RNA was reverse transcribed with TCR alpha and beta constant-region primers.

An oligo carrying a UMI was ligated to the cDNA 3' end. The first PCR ran roughly 4 cycles with an equimolar RC1.1 and RC1.2 beta primer mix. TCRdb processed the UMI-ligation and nested PCR reads anew with MiXCR; each CDR3 protein has one entry. The sample shows some 41,000 distinct CDR3 sequences, 15% to 20% of them seen only once. The sample was PBMCs spiked with cells of the T cell clone KT2. The receptors originated from a human donor.

The J gene is TRBJ2-2, the V gene TRBV9; D perhaps matches TRBD1 (5 bases). Trimming pared 3 bases from V and 1 base from J, leaving 19 bases between. Per germline, CDR1 SGDLS and CDR2 YYNGEE. The CDR3 loop spans 18 amino acids. Written as DNA, the CDR3 is TGTGCCAGCAGCGGAAAGGGTCCCAGGGTGCAGAACACCGGGGAGCTGTTTTTT. This translates into CASSGKGPRVQNTGELFF.

V is TRBV5-1 and J is TRBJ2-7; D unresolved. V lost 2 bases and J lost 0, with 6 bases in between. CDR1 and CDR2 (germline): SGHRS, YFSETQ. The CDR3 extends over 13 amino acids. The CDR3 loop is CASSLRDSYEQYF. The CDR3 DNA follows: TGCGCCAGCAGCTTACGAGACTCCTACGAGCAGTACTTC.

This clonotype was counted many times. The rearrangement joins TRBV20-1 to TRBJ2-3; D may correspond to TRBD1 or TRBD2 (5 bases each). Per the germline V gene, CDR1 is DFQATT and CDR2 is SNEGSKA (reference sequence). This CDR3 has 16 amino acids. V was trimmed by 6 bases and J by 5 bases, leaving 24 bases between them. CDR3 DNA sequence: TGCAGTGCACCCCGAGCAGGGTTAAGCGGTGGAGATACGCAGTATTTT. Encoded protein: CSAPRAGLSGGDTQYF.

This clonotype was observed a handful of times. This sequence joins TRBV6-6 and TRBJ1-2, with 8 bases identical to TRBD1. Germline assignment: CDR1 MNHNY and CDR2 SVGAGI (reference sequence). V gave up 2 bases and J gave up 3 bases; unmatched junction bases: 8. The CDR3 covers 16 residues. This CDR3 is CASSYRAGGADYGYTF. The DNA for the CDR3 is TGTGCCAGCAGTTACAGGGCAGGGGGCGCAGACTATGGCTACACCTTC.

The chain uses TRBV20-1 and TRBJ1-3; the match to TRBD1 covers 7 bases. This CDR3 comprises 12 residues. Germline trimming cut 5 bases from V and 7 bases from J; bases unmatched to any gene: 5. Germline V CDR1 and CDR2: DFQATT, SNEGSKA (reference sequence). Here the CDR3 reads CSARRQGNTIYF. As DNA, the CDR3 is TGCAGTGCTCGAAGACAGGGCAACACCATATATTTT.

This clonotype was seen many times. The V call is TRBV10-3, the J call TRBJ2-3; D is ambiguous. Germline loops: CDR1 ENHRY, CDR2 SYGVKD. There are 15 residues in the CDR3. Trimming took 3 bases from V and 1 from J, leaving 11 bases between them. The chain's CDR3 is CAISEQLSRTDTQYF. The DNA for the CDR3 is TGTGCCATCAGTGAACAATTAAGCCGCACAGATACGCAGTATTTT.

V is TRBV5-1 and J is TRBJ2-5; D not certain. Trimming pared 3 bases from V and 2 bases from J, leaving 14 bases between. This CDR3 has 15 amino acids. Germline V CDR1 and CDR2: SGHRS, YFSETQ. The CDR3 is CASSWLQITQETQYF. The CDR3 nucleotides read TGCGCCAGCAGCTGGTTACAGATCACTCAAGAGACCCAGTACTTC.

The J gene is TRBJ2-3, the V gene TRBV9, with 9 nucleotides matching TRBD1. The CDR3 runs to 13 residues. With 3 bases clipped from V and 4 bases from J, the junction kept 0 bases outside the gene matches. Germline CDR1 and CDR2: SGDLS and YYNGEE. CDR3 DNA: TGTGCCAGCAGCGGGACAGGGGCAGATACGCAGTATTTT. It yields the protein CASSGTGADTQYF.

This clonotype has more than one count but fewer than ten. The rearrangement links TRBV5-1 to TRBJ1-4; the D gene is possibly TRBD1 (6 bases). The CDR3 has 16 amino acids. V was cut by 1 base and J by 3 bases, with 13 bases left in between. The V gene's germline CDR1 is SGHRS and CDR2 YFSETQ. CDR3 region: CASSLNAAGANEKLFF. CDR3 sequence (DNA): TGCGCCAGCAGCTTGAACGCGGCAGGGGCTAATGAAAAACTGTTTTTT.

This chain connects TRBV4-2 to TRBJ2-2, with D possibly matching TRBD2 (5 bases). Per the germline V gene, CDR1 is LGHNA and CDR2 is YNFKEQ. The V end lost 3 bases, the J end lost 7 bases, and 9 bases lay between the germline ends. The CDR3 loop spans 13 amino acids. Here the CDR3 reads CASSHRDGGELFF. The CDR3 region has the DNA TGTGCCAGCAGCCATCGGGATGGCGGGGAGCTGTTTTTT.

To note about this clonotype: At one end the junction does not follow the germline gene, possibly because of a read error. CDR3 in amino acids: CASSSKSGNTGGLFF. Here the CDR3 DNA reads TGTGCCAGCAGCTCCAAGTCGGGGAACACCGGGGGGCTGTTTTTT. The chain is built from TRBV7-6 and TRBJ2-2; D might be TRBD2 (6 bases). The CDR3 is 15 residues long. The germline gives CDR1 SGHVS, CDR2 FNYEAQ.

V usage is TRBV6-1 and J usage is TRBJ2-3; 8 nucleotides agree with TRBD2. The germline CDR1 and CDR2 sequences are MNHNS and SASEGT. The CDR3 has 15 residues. V trimming: 10 bases; J trimming: 6 bases; junction bases outside the gene matches: 15. The CDR3 loop reads CATLKGSGSLDTQYF. In DNA, the CDR3 is TGTGCCACCCTTAAGGGGAGCGGGAGCCTGGATACGCAGTATTTT.

The chain joins TRBV29-1 to TRBJ1-2, with D unclear. The CDR3 is 12 residues long. V lost 5 bases and J lost 4, with 11 bases in between. CDR1 SQVTM and CDR2 ANQGSEA come from the germline V gene. Here the CDR3 reads CSVLLPGYGYTF. In DNA, the CDR3 is TGCAGCGTTTTGCTTCCCGGCTATGGCTACACCTTC. Using reference TRBV29-1 and TRBJ1-2 for the parts outside the CDR3, the full variable domain is SAVISQKPSRDICQRGTSLTIQCQVDSQVTMMFWYRQQPGQSLTLIATANQGSEATYESGFVIDKFPISRPNLTFSTLTVSNMSPEDSSIYLCSVLLPGYGYTFGSGTRLTVV.

The chain uses TRBV20-1 and TRBJ1-5; D call uncertain. This CDR3 has 14 amino acids. Looked up from germline, CDR1 is DFQATT and CDR2 is SNEGSKA (reference sequence). Trimming pared 6 bases from V and 0 bases from J, leaving 12 bases between. The CDR3 loop is CSAMKDNSNQPQHF. CDR3 DNA sequence: TGCAGTGCCATGAAAGATAATAGCAATCAGCCCCAGCATTTT.

The gene calls are TRBV27 and TRBJ1-2, with a weak D call TRBD1 (5 bases). The germline gives CDR1 MNHEY, CDR2 SMNVEV (reference sequence). The CDR3 consists of 16 residues. The V end was cut by 7 bases, the J end by 4 bases, with 22 bases between. The CDR3 loop is CASKGVGREGFYGYTF. CDR3 in DNA: TGTGCCAGCAAGGGCGTGGGAAGGGAGGGGTTCTATGGCTACACCTTC.

The chain uses TRBV24-1 and TRBJ2-3, with 10 bases matching TRBD1. Germline lookup yields CDR1 KGHDR and CDR2 SFDVKD. There are 16 residues in the CDR3. Trimming took 3 bases from V and 6 from J; bases not matched to a gene: 8. The CDR3 is CATSDPRTGGTDTQYF. The DNA for the CDR3 is TGTGCCACCAGTGATCCCCGGACAGGGGGAACGGATACGCAGTATTTT.

This clonotype was counted at least ten times. The rearrangement uses TRBV11-2 and TRBJ2-3; tentatively, D is TRBD1 (6 bases). Per the germline V gene, CDR1 is SGHAT and CDR2 is FQNNGV. The CDR3 consists of 14 residues. Trimming stripped 4 bases from V and 4 bases from J, with 12 bases between. The DNA for the CDR3 is TGTGCCAGCAGCTGGGGGCTTGCATCAGATACGCAGTATTTT. It specifies CASSWGLASDTQYF.

This clonotype occurred many times. The chain employs TRBV14 and TRBJ1-1; D is unresolved. Germline values: CDR1 SGHDN, CDR2 FVKESK. The CDR3 runs 15 residues. V was pared by 0 bases and J by 8 bases, with 16 bases between. This CDR3 reads CASSQDGLLGVEAFF. The CDR3 bases are TGTGCCAGCAGCCAAGATGGCTTATTAGGTGTCGAAGCTTTCTTT.

The chain has TRBV4-1 and TRBJ1-1; perhaps TRBD1 as D (5 bases). This CDR3 has 15 residues. Per the germline V gene, CDR1 is MGHRA and CDR2 is YSYEKL. The V end was cut by 2 bases, the J end by 1 base, with 11 bases between. The CDR3 nucleotides are TGCGCCAGCAGCCAACCATTAAGGGGGAACACTGAAGCTTTCTTT. Translated: CASSQPLRGNTEAFF.

The chain uses TRBV7-2 and TRBJ1-6; 8 bases map to TRBD1. Germline values: CDR1 SGHTA, CDR2 FQGNSA. V dropped 3 bases and J dropped 5; count of bases not matched to a gene: 6. CDR3 length: 16 residues. The DNA for the CDR3 is TGTGCCAGCAGCTTTCTAAACAGGGGGAATAATTCACCCCTCCACTTT. It specifies CASSFLNRGNNSPLHF.

The sample holds a few counts of this clonotype. This chain joins TRBV20-1 and TRBJ1-5; D gene ambiguous. This CDR3 spans 14 amino acids. Germline lookup yields CDR1 DFQATT and CDR2 SNEGSKA (reference sequence). V dropped 3 bases and J dropped 1 base, with 10 bases sitting between them. The CDR3 nucleotides are TGCAGTGCTAGTGTAGGGCCAAGCAATCAGCCCCAGCATTTT. Amino acid sequence: CSASVGPSNQPQHF.